This T cell receptor (beta chain) was found in a study of human T cells and chemical hapten exposure. Study in general: Per-sample TCR yield variation was attributed mainly to small pooled library volume differences.

The CDR3 is made up of 14 amino acids. V was pared by 4 bases and J by 2 bases, with 5 bases of the junction left unmatched. The V gene's germline CDR1 is DFQATT and CDR2 SNEGSKA (reference sequence). This clonotype has just a few counts. The library put unique molecular identifiers onto individual cDNA molecules. How the authors handled the data: Sample-level TCR yields exhibited a median of roughly 96,000, with a range of roughly 20,000 to 750,000. One entry per CDR3 protein, called by TCRdb with MiXCR from the 5' RACE reads. These V and J calls are TCRdb output, not the study's own analysis. Of under 85,000 distinct CDR3 sequences in the sample, 6% to 8.5% were seen once. It was unfractionated whole blood from which total RNA was extracted.

The V and J genes are TRBV20-1 and TRBJ1-2, with 9 nucleotides matching TRBD1. The receptor was isolated from a male donor in good health. The CDR3 DNA reads as TGCAGTGCTATACAGGGGGCCACAAACTATGGCTACACCTTC. Protein: CSAIQGATNYGYTF.